This TCR beta chain derives from a study of beta chain features in type 1 diabetes. Trimming took 0 bases from V and 1 from J; bases not matched to a gene: 4. Germline V gene sequence: CDR1 SGDLS, CDR2 YYNGEE. The CDR3 sequence is 17 residues long. This clone was counted between two and nine times. Every bit of the isolated RNA underwent reverse transcription, so sequencing read expressed TCRB transcripts. Libraries were prepared by immunoSEQ multiplex PCR; TCRdb keeps only in-frame clonotypes and omits some of them. The sample has 200,000 to 250,000 clones; roughly a tenth are singletons. The V call is TRBV9, the J call TRBJ2-4; 10 nucleotides align to TRBD2. The sequence was collected from a man between 18 and 29 years old in good health. The sample was central memory CD4+ T cells from blood. The chain's CDR3 is CASSVGVSGRAKNIQYF. The CDR3 DNA is TGTGCCAGCAGCGTAGGAGTTAGCGGGAGGGCCAAAAACATTCAGTACTTC.